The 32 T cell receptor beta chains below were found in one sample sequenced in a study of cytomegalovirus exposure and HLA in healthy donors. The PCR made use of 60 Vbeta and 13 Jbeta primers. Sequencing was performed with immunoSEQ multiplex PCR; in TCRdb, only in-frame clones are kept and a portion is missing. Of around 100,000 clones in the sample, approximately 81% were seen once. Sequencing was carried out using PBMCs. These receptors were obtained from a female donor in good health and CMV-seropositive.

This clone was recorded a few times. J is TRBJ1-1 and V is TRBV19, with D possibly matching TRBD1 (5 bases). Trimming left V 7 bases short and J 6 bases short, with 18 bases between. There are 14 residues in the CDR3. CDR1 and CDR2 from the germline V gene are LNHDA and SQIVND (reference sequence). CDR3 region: CASKEGGRGAEAFF. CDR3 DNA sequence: TGTGCCAGTAAGGAAGGTGGGAGGGGCGCTGAAGCTTTCTTT.

This chain's CDR3 is CASSLAPGQTEADTQYF. The CDR3 DNA sequence: TGTGCCAGCAGCTTAGCGCCTGGACAGACTGAGGCAGATACGCAGTATTTT. The chain couples TRBV11-2 to TRBJ2-3; a possible D gene is TRBD1 (6 bases). With 1 base removed from V and 4 bases from J, the gap between germline ends came to 18 bases. This CDR3 comprises 17 residues. Germline CDR1 and CDR2: SGHAT and FQNNGV.

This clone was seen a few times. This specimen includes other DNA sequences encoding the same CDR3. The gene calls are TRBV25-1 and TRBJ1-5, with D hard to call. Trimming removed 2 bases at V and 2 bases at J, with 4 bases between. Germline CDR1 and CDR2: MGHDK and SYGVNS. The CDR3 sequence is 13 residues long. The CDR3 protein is CASSEPGNQPQHF. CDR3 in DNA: TGTGCCAGCAGTGAACCGGGCAATCAGCCCCAGCATTTT.

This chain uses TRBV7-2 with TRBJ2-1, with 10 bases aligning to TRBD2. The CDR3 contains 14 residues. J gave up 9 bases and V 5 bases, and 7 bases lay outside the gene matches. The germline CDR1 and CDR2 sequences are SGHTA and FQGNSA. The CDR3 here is CASSASGRAVEQFF. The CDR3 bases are TGTGCCAGCAGCGCGAGCGGGAGGGCCGTTGAGCAGTTCTTC.

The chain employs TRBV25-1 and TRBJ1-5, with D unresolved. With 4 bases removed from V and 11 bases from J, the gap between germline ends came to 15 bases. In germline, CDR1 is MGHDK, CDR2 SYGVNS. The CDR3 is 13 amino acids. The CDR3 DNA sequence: TGTGCCAGCAGTGCCTCGGGTAACACGGCCCAGCATTTT. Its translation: CASSASGNTAQHF.

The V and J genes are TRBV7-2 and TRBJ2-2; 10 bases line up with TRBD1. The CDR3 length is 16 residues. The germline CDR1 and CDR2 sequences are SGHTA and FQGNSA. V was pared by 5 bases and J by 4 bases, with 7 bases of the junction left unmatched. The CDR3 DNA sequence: TGTGCCAGCAGCCCCCATGGACAGGGGGGCACCGGGGAGCTGTTTTTT. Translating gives CASSPHGQGGTGELFF.

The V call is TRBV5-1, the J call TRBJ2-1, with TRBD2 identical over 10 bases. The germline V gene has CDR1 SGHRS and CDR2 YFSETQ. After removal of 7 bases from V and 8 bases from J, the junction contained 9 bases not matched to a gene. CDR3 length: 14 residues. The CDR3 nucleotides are TGCGCCAGCCGAGAGCGGGAGGGCCGCGATGAGCAGTTCTTC. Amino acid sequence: CASREREGRDEQFF.

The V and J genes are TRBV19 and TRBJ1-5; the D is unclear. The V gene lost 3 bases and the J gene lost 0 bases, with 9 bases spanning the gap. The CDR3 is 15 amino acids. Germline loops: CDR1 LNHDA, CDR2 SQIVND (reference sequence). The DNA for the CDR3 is TGTGCCAGTAGTATTGGAGTGTATAGCAATCAGCCCCAGCATTTT. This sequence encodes CASSIGVYSNQPQHF.

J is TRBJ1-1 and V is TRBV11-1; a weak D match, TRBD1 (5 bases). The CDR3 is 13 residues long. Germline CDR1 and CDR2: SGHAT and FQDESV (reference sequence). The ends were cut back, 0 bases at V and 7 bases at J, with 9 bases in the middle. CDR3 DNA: TGTGCCAGCAGCTTAGCGTCAGGGTATGAAGCTTTCTTT. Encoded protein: CASSLASGYEAFF.

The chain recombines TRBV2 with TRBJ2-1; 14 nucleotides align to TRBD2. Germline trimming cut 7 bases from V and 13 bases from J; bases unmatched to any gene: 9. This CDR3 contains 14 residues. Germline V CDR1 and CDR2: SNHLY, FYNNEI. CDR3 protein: CASNPGLAGGSQFF. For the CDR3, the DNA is TGTGCCAGCAACCCCGGACTAGCGGGAGGTAGTCAGTTCTTC.

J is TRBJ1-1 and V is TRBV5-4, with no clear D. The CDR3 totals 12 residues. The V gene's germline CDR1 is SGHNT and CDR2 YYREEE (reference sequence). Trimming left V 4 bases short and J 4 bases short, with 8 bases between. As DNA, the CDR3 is TGTGCCAGCAGCCTAGTGGGCACTGAAGCTTTCTTT. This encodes CASSLVGTEAFF.

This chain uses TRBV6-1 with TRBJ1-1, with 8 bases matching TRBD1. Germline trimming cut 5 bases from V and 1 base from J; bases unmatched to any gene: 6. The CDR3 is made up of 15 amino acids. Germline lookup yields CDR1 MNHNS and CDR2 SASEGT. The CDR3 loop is CASSRQGARNTEAFF. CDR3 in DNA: TGTGCCAGCAGTCGGCAGGGGGCACGGAACACTGAAGCTTTCTTT.

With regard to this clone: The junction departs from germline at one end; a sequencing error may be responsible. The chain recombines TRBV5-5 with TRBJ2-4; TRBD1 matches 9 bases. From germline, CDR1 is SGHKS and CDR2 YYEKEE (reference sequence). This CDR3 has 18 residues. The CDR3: CASSRLFRDRVAKNSQYF. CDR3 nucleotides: TGTGCCAGCAGCCGTTTATTCCGGGACAGGGTAGCCAAAAACAGTCAGTACTTC.

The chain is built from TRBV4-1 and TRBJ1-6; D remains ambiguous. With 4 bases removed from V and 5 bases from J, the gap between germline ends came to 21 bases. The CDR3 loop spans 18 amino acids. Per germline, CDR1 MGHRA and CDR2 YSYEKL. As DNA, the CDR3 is TGCGCCAGCAGCCCTGTGGACCTGGGAGGACGGAATAATTCACCCCTCCACTTT. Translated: CASSPVDLGGRNNSPLHF.

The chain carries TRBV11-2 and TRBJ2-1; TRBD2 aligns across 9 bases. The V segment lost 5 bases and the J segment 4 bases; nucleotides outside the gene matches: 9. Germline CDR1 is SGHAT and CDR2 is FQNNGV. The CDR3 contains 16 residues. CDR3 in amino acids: CASSNSFLAGYNEQFF. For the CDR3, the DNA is TGTGCCAGCAGCAACAGCTTCCTAGCGGGGTACAATGAGCAGTTCTTC.

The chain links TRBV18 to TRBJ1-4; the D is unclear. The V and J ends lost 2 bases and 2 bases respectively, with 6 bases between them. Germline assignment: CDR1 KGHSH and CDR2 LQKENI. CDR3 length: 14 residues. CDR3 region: CASSPGSTNEKLFF. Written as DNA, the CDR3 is TGTGCCAGCTCACCAGGGAGTACTAATGAAAAACTGTTTTTT.

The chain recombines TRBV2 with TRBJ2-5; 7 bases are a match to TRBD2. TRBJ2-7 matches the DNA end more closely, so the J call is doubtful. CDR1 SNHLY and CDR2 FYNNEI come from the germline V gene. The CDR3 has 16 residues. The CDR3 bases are TGTGCCAGCAGTGAAGCGTGGGGGGGTGGAGACTACGAGCAGTACTTC. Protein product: CASSEAWGGGDYEQYF.

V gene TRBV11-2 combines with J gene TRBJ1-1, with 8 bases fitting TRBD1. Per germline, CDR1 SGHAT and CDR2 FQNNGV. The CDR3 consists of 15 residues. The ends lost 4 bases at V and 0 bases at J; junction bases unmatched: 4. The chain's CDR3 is CASSSGQGLNTEAFF. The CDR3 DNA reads TGTGCCAGCAGCTCTGGACAGGGTTTGAACACTGAAGCTTTCTTT.

CDR3 DNA sequence: TGTGCCAGTAGTATTGACTCAGGGGGCTTGAACGAGCAGTACTTC. It translates to CASSIDSGGLNEQYF. The chain carries TRBV19 and TRBJ2-5, with TRBD1 matching 8 bases. The better agreement between TRBJ2-7 and the DNA end casts doubt on the J call. This CDR3 spans 15 amino acids. CDR1 and CDR2 from the germline V gene are LNHDA and SQIVND (reference sequence).

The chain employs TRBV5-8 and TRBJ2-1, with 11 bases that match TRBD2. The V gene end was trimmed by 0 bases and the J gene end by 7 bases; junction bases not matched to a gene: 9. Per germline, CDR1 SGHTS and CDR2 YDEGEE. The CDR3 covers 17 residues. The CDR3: CASSLALSLAGENEQFF. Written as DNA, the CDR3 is TGTGCCAGCAGCTTGGCCCTATCACTAGCGGGAGAGAATGAGCAGTTCTTC.

The CDR3: CASSLSSPLQYF. The CDR3, as DNA: TGTGCCAGCAGCTTATCCTCCCCCCTTCAGTACTTC. The rearrangement uses TRBV7-9 and TRBJ2-4; D ambiguous. The CDR3 consists of 12 residues. V was shortened by 2 bases and J by 11 bases, with 10 bases between the two germline ends. Germline CDR1 and CDR2: SEHNR and FQNEAQ (reference sequence).

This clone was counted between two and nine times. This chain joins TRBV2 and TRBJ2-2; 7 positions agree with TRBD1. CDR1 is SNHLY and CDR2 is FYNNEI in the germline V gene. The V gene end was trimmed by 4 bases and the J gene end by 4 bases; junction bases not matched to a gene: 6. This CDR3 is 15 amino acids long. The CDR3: CASSVWPGGTGELFF. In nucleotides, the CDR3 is TGTGCCAGCAGTGTTTGGCCAGGGGGCACCGGGGAGCTGTTTTTT.

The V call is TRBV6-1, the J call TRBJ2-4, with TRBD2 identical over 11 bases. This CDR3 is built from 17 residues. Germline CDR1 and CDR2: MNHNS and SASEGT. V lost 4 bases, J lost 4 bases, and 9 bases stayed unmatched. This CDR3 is CASSAMASGRTKNIQYF. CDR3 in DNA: TGTGCCAGCAGTGCTATGGCTAGCGGGAGGACGAAAAACATTCAGTACTTC.

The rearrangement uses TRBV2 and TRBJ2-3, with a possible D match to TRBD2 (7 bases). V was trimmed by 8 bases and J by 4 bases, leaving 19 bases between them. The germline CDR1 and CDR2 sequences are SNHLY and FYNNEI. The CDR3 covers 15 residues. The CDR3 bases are TGTGCCAGCGGGGGGGGCTCCGAAAGTCCAGATACGCAGTATTTT. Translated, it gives CASGGGSESPDTQYF.

The CDR3 nucleotides are TGTGCCAGCACCGATTCTCCAGGGGGACGTAACGAGCAGTACTTC. Translated: CASTDSPGGRNEQYF. This chain uses TRBV6-5 with TRBJ2-5, with 7 bases that match TRBD1. The J call may be mistaken, given a closer DNA end match to TRBJ2-7. The germline gives CDR1 MNHEY, CDR2 SVGAGI. The CDR3 length is 15 residues.

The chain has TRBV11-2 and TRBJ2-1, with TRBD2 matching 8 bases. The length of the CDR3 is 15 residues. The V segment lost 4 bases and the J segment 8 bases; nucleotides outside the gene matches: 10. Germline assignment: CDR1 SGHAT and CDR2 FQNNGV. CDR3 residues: CASSSPGTRNYEQFF. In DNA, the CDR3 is TGTGCCAGCAGCTCCCCCGGGACTAGGAATTATGAGCAGTTCTTC.

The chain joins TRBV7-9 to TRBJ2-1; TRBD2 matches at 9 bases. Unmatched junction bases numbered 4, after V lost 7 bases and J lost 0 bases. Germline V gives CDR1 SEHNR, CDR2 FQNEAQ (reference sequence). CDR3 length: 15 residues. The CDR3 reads CASTSSGNSYNEQFF. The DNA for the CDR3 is TGTGCCAGCACATCTAGCGGGAACTCCTACAATGAGCAGTTCTTC.

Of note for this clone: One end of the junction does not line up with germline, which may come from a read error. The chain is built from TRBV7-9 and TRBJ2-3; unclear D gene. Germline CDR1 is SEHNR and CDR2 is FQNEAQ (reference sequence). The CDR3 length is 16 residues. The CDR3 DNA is TGTTCCAGCAGCTTAGCCTCACCGGTTGGCACAGATACGCAGTATTTT. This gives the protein CSSSLASPVGTDTQYF.

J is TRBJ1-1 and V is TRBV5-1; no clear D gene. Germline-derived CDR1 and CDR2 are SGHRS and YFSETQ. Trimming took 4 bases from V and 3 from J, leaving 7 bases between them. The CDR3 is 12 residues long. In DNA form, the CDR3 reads TGCGCCAGCAGCGAACCGGACACTGAAGCTTTCTTT. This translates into CASSEPDTEAFF.

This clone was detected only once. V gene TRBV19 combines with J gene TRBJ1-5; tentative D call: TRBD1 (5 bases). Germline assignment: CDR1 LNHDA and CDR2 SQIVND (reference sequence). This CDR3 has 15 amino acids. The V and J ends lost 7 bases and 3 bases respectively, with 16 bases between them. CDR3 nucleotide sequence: TGTGCCAGTAACGGTGGTAGGGGCACCAATCAGCCCCAGCATTTT. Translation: CASNGGRGTNQPQHF.

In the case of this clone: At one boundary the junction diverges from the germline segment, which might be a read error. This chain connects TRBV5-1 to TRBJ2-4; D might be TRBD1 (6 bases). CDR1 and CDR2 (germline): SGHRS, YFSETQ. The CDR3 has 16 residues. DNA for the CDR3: TGCGCCAGCAGCACCTCGACAGGAGAGGCCAAAAACAGTCAGTACTTC. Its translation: CASSTSTGEAKNSQYF.

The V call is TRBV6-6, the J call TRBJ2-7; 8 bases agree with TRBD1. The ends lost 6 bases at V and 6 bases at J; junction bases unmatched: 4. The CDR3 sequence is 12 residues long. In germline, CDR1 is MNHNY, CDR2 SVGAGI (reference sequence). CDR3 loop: CASSLQGGEQYF. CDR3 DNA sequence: TGTGCCAGCAGCTTACAGGGGGGCGAGCAGTACTTC.